The rows below give T cell receptor beta chains drawn from one sample of a study of blood T cell repertoires in COVID-19. Sequenced by immunoSEQ multiplex PCR; TCRdb stores in-frame clones only, minus some. The data contain 200,000 to 250,000 clones, roughly four fifths of them seen just once; the ten biggest clones take up roughly 8.7%. What was sequenced was PBMCs or T cells enriched from blood (not recorded which). The source is a man aged 35-49 years who had recovered from COVID-19. Both conserved end residues are part of each CDR3. A D gene is named only where the DNA matches it firmly. Some rows mark clone size as missing; the rest say once, few, many or name a class of expanded clone.

j_call	clone_size	cdr3_length	d_call	v_call	cdr3_aa	cdr3_nt
TRBJ2-3	.	13	.	TRBV10-2	CASTKTGLDTQYF	TGCGCCAGCACGAAGACTGGTCTAGATACGCAGTATTTT
TRBJ2-7	.	15	TRBD2	TRBV18	CASSPPGGISYEQYF	TGTGCCAGCTCACCCCCGGGGGGAATCTCCTACGAGCAGTACTTC
TRBJ2-7	.	13	.	TRBV13	CASSPSGKPEQYF	TGTGCCAGCAGCCCCTCCGGGAAGCCCGAGCAGTACTTC
TRBJ2-1	.	12	.	TRBV24-1	CATSDSRKAQFF	TGTGCCACCAGTGATTCTAGAAAGGCGCAGTTCTTC
TRBJ1-1	.	14	.	TRBV7-9	CASSQIQGGTEAFF	TGTGCCAGCAGCCAAATCCAGGGAGGCACTGAAGCTTTCTTT
TRBJ2-3	.	15	.	TRBV5-1	CASRRGGADTDTQYF	TGCGCCAGCAGAAGAGGGGGGGCAGATACAGATACGCAGTATTTT
TRBJ1-6	few	16	.	TRBV5-6	CASSLSGGEANSPLHF	TGTGCCAGCAGCTTGTCTGGGGGCGAGGCTAATTCACCCCTCCACTTT
TRBJ1-2	.	15	TRBD1	TRBV7-9	CASSSSATGEGGYTF	TGTGCCAGCAGCTCCTCCGCGACAGGGGAGGGTGGCTACACCTTC
TRBJ2-7	.	14	TRBD1	TRBV5-4	CASSFGTGSYEQYF	TGTGCCAGCAGCTTCGGGACAGGGTCCTACGAGCAGTACTTC
TRBJ1-2	.	16	.	TRBV5-1	CASSLVPGSPNYGYTF	TGCGCCAGCAGCTTGGTTCCAGGTTCGCCCAACTATGGCTACACCTTC
TRBJ1-3	.	17	.	TRBV2	CASTDPGSPDSGNTIYF	TGTGCCAGCACTGACCCGGGAAGCCCGGACTCTGGAAACACCATATATTTT
TRBJ1-1	.	16	.	TRBV20-1	CSASPYREGRSTEAFF	TGCAGTGCTAGTCCATACAGGGAAGGTAGGAGCACTGAAGCTTTCTTT